A single sample gave rise to the 13 T cell receptor beta chains below, sequenced in a study of cytomegalovirus exposure and HLA in healthy donors. PCR amplification relied on 60 Vbeta primers (plus 13 Jbeta primers). Clones were read by immunoSEQ multiplex PCR, and TCRdb kept only the in-frame ones, dropping some. Of around 150,000 clones detected, 70% to 80% appear once; the ten largest clones hold roughly 4.2%. Sequencing input: PBMCs. These receptors came from a man aged 35 to 55 in good health and CMV-seronegative.

The chain is built from TRBV6-5 and TRBJ2-3; 7 bases are a match to TRBD1. With V trimmed by 6 bases and J by 6 bases, 12 bases remained unmatched. Germline V lookup: CDR1 MNHEY, CDR2 SVGAGI. The CDR3 consists of 15 residues. CDR3 in amino acids: CASSAGQALGDTQYF. CDR3 DNA: TGTGCCAGCAGCGCCGGACAGGCTCTGGGGGATACGCAGTATTTT.

This chain links TRBV2 with TRBJ2-5, with 7 bases fitting TRBD2. There are 15 residues in the CDR3. The germline V gene has CDR1 SNHLY and CDR2 FYNNEI. V lost 6 bases and J lost 3; bases outside the gene matches: 10. The CDR3 protein is CASSPREREEETQYF. The CDR3 region has the DNA TGTGCCAGCAGCCCCCGGGAGCGGGAAGAAGAGACCCAGTACTTC.

This clone was detected a few times. This rearrangement joins TRBV5-6 to TRBJ2-4; a possible D gene is TRBD2 (5 bases). CDR3 size: 15 residues. CDR1 is SGHDT and CDR2 is YYEEEE in the germline V gene. Trimming stripped 4 bases from V and 1 base from J, with 12 bases between. CDR3 in DNA: TGTGCCAGCAGCCTCGGGATTCCGGCCAAAAACATTCAGTACTTC. Protein sequence: CASSLGIPAKNIQYF.

This sequence joins TRBV11-3 and TRBJ2-5; D gene uncertain. This CDR3 is 13 amino acids long. Trimming shortened V by 5 bases and J by 5 bases, and 12 bases separated the two germline ends. In germline, CDR1 is SGHNT, CDR2 YENEEA. CDR3 sequence: CASSATVRETQYF. Here the CDR3 DNA reads TGTGCCAGCAGCGCGACGGTGAGGGAGACCCAGTACTTC.

This rearrangement joins TRBV15 to TRBJ2-3; 7 bases align to TRBD2. The trim removed 3 bases at V and 2 bases at J, leaving 8 bases unmatched. The germline V gene has CDR1 LNHNV and CDR2 YYDKDF (reference sequence). This CDR3 spans 16 amino acids. The CDR3 loop is CATSRGLSGVTDTQYF. In DNA form, the CDR3 reads TGTGCCACCAGCAGGGGACTATCGGGCGTCACAGATACGCAGTATTTT.

The chain has TRBV7-2 and TRBJ1-1; no definite D call. V lost 5 bases, J lost 1 base, and 11 bases lay in between. This CDR3 contains 14 residues. From germline, CDR1 is SGHTA and CDR2 FQGNSA. The CDR3 DNA follows: TGTGCCAGCAGCCCTCAGGCCAGGAACACTGAAGCTTTCTTT. Protein: CASSPQARNTEAFF.

The V gene is TRBV11-3, the J gene TRBJ2-7, with 12 bases fitting TRBD1. The V gene end was trimmed by 3 bases and the J gene end by 6 bases; junction bases not matched to a gene: 6. This CDR3 spans 15 amino acids. Germline CDR1 reads SGHNT; CDR2 reads YENEEA. The CDR3 loop reads CASSLAGTGGGEQYF. CDR3 nucleotides: TGTGCCAGCAGCTTGGCTGGGACAGGGGGCGGCGAGCAGTACTTC.

Concerning this clone: The same CDR3 is also encoded by other DNA sequences in this sample. V and J are TRBV29-1 and TRBJ2-2; 9 nucleotides match TRBD2. The CDR3 totals 13 residues. V was clipped by 4 bases and J by 3 bases; unmatched bases: 0. Germline loops: CDR1 SQVTM, CDR2 ANQGSEA. The CDR3 spells CSVVAGDTGELFF. CDR3 in DNA: TGCAGCGTTGTAGCGGGGGACACCGGGGAGCTGTTTTTT.

V gene TRBV7-5 combines with J gene TRBJ2-5; TRBD1, the table's D call, was not compared with the DNA. TRBV7-5 is shown as a pseudogene. This CDR3 region has 12 residues. The CDR3 sequence is CARSDREETQYF. DNA of the CDR3: TGTGCCAGATCAGACAGGGAAGAGACCCAGTACTTC.

This clone was detected a few times. The chain couples TRBV19 to TRBJ1-5, with a weak D call TRBD1 (6 bases). From germline, CDR1 is LNHDA and CDR2 SQIVND (reference sequence). The CDR3 totals 14 residues. Trimming pared 4 bases from V and 7 bases from J, leaving 14 bases between. CDR3 sequence (DNA): TGTGCCAGTAGTACCTTTACAGGGAACCAGCCCCAGCATTTT. Its protein is CASSTFTGNQPQHF. The full variable domain, in which reference TRBV19 and TRBJ1-5 provide the parts outside the CDR3, is DGGITQSPKYLFRKEGQNVTLSCEQNLNHDAMYWYRQDPGQGLRLIYYSQIVNDFQKGDIAEGYSVSREKKESFPLTVTSAQKNPTAFYLCASSTFTGNQPQHFGDGTRLSIL.

The chain carries TRBV5-1 and TRBJ2-2; D possibly corresponds to TRBD2 (6 bases). The CDR3 sequence is 14 residues long. The germline CDR1 and CDR2 sequences are SGHRS and YFSETQ. V gave up 4 bases and J gave up 4 bases, with 11 bases separating them. CDR3 nucleotides: TGCGCCAGCAGCGGCGGGGTCGGCACCGGGGAGCTGTTTTTT. Its protein is CASSGGVGTGELFF.

The rearrangement joins TRBV28 to TRBJ1-5, with TRBD1 matching 12 bases. Germline lookup yields CDR1 MDHEN and CDR2 SYDVKM. This CDR3 region has 20 residues. Unmatched junction bases numbered 19, after V lost 8 bases and J lost 2 bases. CDR3 DNA: TGTGCCAGCGTTAAGAGGGCCGGGACAGGGGGCTTTTTTGGCAATCAGCCCCAGCATTTT. Translation gives CASVKRAGTGGFFGNQPQHF. The complete variable domain, with remaining parts taken from reference TRBV28 and TRBJ1-5, reads DVKVTQSSRYLVKRTGEKVFLECVQDMDHENMFWYRQDPGLGLRLIYFSYDVKMKEKGDIPEGYSVSREKKERFSLILESASTNQTSMYLCASVKRAGTGGFFGNQPQHFGDGTRLSIL.

The chain uses TRBV5-1 and TRBJ2-1; 8 bases line up with TRBD2. From germline, CDR1 is SGHRS and CDR2 YFSETQ. The CDR3 consists of 17 residues. Losses at the gene ends were 0 bases for V and 5 bases for J; bases not matched to a gene: 10. The CDR3 DNA reads as TGCGCCAGCAGCTTGGGCGGTAGCGGGGTCCGTCACAATGAGCAGTTCTTC. Protein sequence: CASSLGGSGVRHNEQFF.